The present entry profiles one TCR beta chain with its context. The target antigen is unknown. This sample stems from a study of CD8+CD57+ T cells in acquired aplastic anemia. In the study overall: Recorded DNA amounts for sorted CD4+ and CD8+ cells had an average of 3.2 ug. CD4+ cells from healthy donors averaged approximately 11 million reads.

The study's findings and limits: About 30 was the count of CD8+ CDR3 sequences that patients shared with controls.

The TCR beta profiling, which covered VDJ combination and CDR3 sequence, was carried out using genomic DNA as the template. TCRdb independently ran MiXCR on the reads; one entry per CDR3 protein. The sample includes about 140,000 distinct CDR3 sequences, more than 35% of them seen just once. This CDR3 spans 16 amino acids. Germline lookup yields CDR1 SNHLY and CDR2 FYNNEI. The ends lost 6 bases at V and 4 bases at J; junction bases unmatched: 5. The clonotype was recovered from a human donor in good health, serving as a control. Sequenced material: sorted CD4+, CD8+, or CD8+CD57+ T cells (not recorded which) from PBMCs. The chain has TRBV2 and TRBJ2-2, with 13 positions matching TRBD2. The CDR3 DNA sequence: TGTGCCAGCAGGCGGACTAGCGGGAGTCTCACCGGGGAGCTGTTTTTT. Residues: CASRRTSGSLTGELFF.